Presented here are 8 T cell receptor beta chains from one specimen sequenced in a study of blood T cell repertoires in COVID-19. This table comes from immunoSEQ multiplex PCR, and its TCRdb copy is limited to in-frame clones, with some not included. Among over 95,000 clones listed, over 75% were seen once. The sequenced material came from peripheral blood. The receptor source for this set is a woman in her 70s who had recovered from COVID-19.

The chain recombines TRBV5-1 with TRBJ2-7; a weak D match, TRBD2 (5 bases). The V gene lost 4 bases and the J gene lost 2 bases, with 16 bases spanning the gap. CDR1 and CDR2 (germline): SGHRS, YFSETQ. This CDR3 contains 15 residues. The CDR3 nucleotides are TGCGCCAGCAGCCCCGCTAGCAGCGGCACCTACGAGCAGTACTTC. This codes for CASSPASSGTYEQYF.

Here the CDR3 DNA reads TGTGCCAGCAGTCCCCAGCGGGGGGCCAACGTCCTGACTTTC. Protein sequence: CASSPQRGANVLTF. The chain is built from TRBV27 and TRBJ2-6; tentative D call: TRBD2 (5 bases). Germline assignment: CDR1 MNHEY and CDR2 SMNVEV (reference sequence). The CDR3 loop spans 14 amino acids. The V end lost 5 bases, the J end lost 4 bases, and 9 bases lay between the germline ends.

The V and J genes are TRBV7-2 and TRBJ2-1, with 12 bases identical to TRBD2. CDR1 and CDR2 from the germline V gene are SGHTA and FQGNSA. The CDR3 totals 16 residues. J gave up 0 bases and V 5 bases, and 2 bases lay outside the gene matches. The chain's CDR3 is CASSPSGGASYNEQFF. The CDR3 coding sequence is TGTGCCAGCAGCCCTAGCGGGGGGGCCTCCTACAATGAGCAGTTCTTC.

The chain combines TRBV24-1 with TRBJ2-5, with 8 bases identical to TRBD2. Germline CDR1 is KGHDR and CDR2 is SFDVKD. The CDR3 has 14 residues. J gave up 5 bases and V 5 bases, and 6 bases lay outside the gene matches. The CDR3 spells CATSGGLGGETQYF. The CDR3 DNA follows: TGTGCCACCAGTGGGGGACTAGGCGGGGAGACCCAGTACTTC.

This clone was seen a single time. The chain links TRBV5-1 to TRBJ1-5; the D is unclear. V shed 0 bases and J shed 4 bases, with 11 bases lying between them. From germline, CDR1 is SGHRS and CDR2 YFSETQ. The CDR3 contains 15 residues. CDR3 coding DNA: TGCGCCAGCAGCTTGGGTACTCAGGAAAATCAGCCCCAGCATTTT. Protein sequence: CASSLGTQENQPQHF. Supplemented by reference TRBV5-1 and TRBJ1-5, the full variable domain reads KAGVTQTPRYLIKTRGQQVTLSCSPISGHRSVSWYQQTPGQGLQFLFEYFSETQRNKGNFPGRFSGRQFSNSRSEMNVSTLELGDSALYLCASSLGTQENQPQHFGDGTRLSIL.

This sequence joins TRBV19 and TRBJ1-1; 7 bases are shared with TRBD1. Looked up from germline, CDR1 is LNHDA and CDR2 is SQIVND (reference sequence). This CDR3 region has 14 residues. V shed 3 bases, J shed 10 bases, and the junction held 11 bases outside the gene matches. The CDR3 sequence is CASSIGQGGLRAFF. CDR3 nucleotide sequence: TGTGCCAGTAGTATTGGGCAGGGGGGATTGAGAGCTTTCTTT.

The chain has TRBV7-2 and TRBJ2-5; 7 nucleotides line up with TRBD2. Trimming at V came to 3 bases and at J to 1 base, leaving 17 bases not matched to a gene. Germline lookup yields CDR1 SGHTA and CDR2 FQGNSA. This CDR3 contains 19 residues. The CDR3 DNA is TGTGCCAGCAGCTTTACCCCCCTATCGGGCGGGAGATCCCAAGAGACCCAGTACTTC. It translates to CASSFTPLSGGRSQETQYF.

The rearrangement links TRBV10-3 to TRBJ2-5; TRBD2 matches at 10 bases. CDR1 and CDR2 (germline): ENHRY, SYGVKD. V shed 2 bases, J shed 7 bases, and the junction held 10 bases outside the gene matches. The CDR3 covers 16 residues. The CDR3: CAISEEASGGRGTQYF. CDR3 bases: TGTGCCATCAGTGAGGAGGCTAGCGGGGGCCGAGGGACCCAGTACTTC.